This TCR beta chain came from a study of CD8+ T cells in alopecia areata. The overall study: Those patients who were treated received oral tofacitinib, which was given at 5 to 10 mg twice daily for moderate-to-severe alopecia areata.

Sorting of PBMCs yielded the CD4+ and CD8+ T cells. A single count supports this clone. Sequencing templates came from extracted RNA that was reverse transcribed into cDNA. Sequencing was performed with immunoSEQ multiplex PCR; in TCRdb, only in-frame clones are kept and a portion is missing. This sample yields fewer than 150,000 clones, of which roughly 58% are seen a single time; 4.5% belongs to the top ten. Trimming removed 2 bases from V and 5 bases from J; junction bases left unmatched: 9. The CDR3 is 15 residues long. CDR1 is SGHRS and CDR2 is YFSETQ in the germline V gene. This TCR was recovered from a human donor with alopecia areata. The rearrangement links TRBV5-1 to TRBJ2-5, with 7 nucleotides matching TRBD1. The sample here was CD4+ T cells sorted from blood, taken at week 0. CDR3 in amino acids: CASSFQTGWIETQYF. In DNA form, the CDR3 reads TGCGCCAGCAGCTTCCAGACAGGGTGGATCGAGACCCAGTACTTC.